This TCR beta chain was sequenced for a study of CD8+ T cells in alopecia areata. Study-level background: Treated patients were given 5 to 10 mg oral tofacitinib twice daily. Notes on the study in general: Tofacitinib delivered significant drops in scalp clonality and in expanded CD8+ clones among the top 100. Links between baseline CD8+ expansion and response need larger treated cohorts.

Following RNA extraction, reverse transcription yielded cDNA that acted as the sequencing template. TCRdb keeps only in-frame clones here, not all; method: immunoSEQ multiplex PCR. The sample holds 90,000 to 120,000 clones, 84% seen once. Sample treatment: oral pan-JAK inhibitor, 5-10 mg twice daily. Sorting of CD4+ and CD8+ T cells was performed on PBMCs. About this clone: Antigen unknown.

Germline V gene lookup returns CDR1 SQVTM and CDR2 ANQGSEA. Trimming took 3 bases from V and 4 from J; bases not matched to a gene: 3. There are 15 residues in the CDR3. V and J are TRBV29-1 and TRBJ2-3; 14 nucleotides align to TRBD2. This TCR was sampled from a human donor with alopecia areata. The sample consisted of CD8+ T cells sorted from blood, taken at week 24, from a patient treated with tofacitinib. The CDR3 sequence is CSVDGTSGGPDTQYF. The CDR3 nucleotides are TGCAGCGTTGATGGGACTAGCGGGGGACCAGATACGCAGTATTTT.